This T cell receptor (beta chain) was captured by sequencing in a study of T cells expressing NK-cell markers. As for the study in general: Beta-chain profiling covered CD3+CD56+NKG2C+, CD3+CD56+NKG2C- and CD3+CD56-NKG2C+ sorted subsets.

From the 5' RACE reads, TCRdb lists one entry per CDR3 protein and no DNA. The sample table includes 350,000 to 450,000 distinct CDR3 sequences. Remarks on this clonotype: Antigen unknown.

Study-level findings and limits: As a fraction of CD8+ T cells, dominant NKG2C+ clonotypes reached roughly 1.0-7.5% in six donors. Nothing established the HCMV specificity of expanded NKG2C+ T cell clones.

The CDR3 runs 18 residues. In germline, CDR1 is LGHNA, CDR2 YNFKEQ. This chain connects TRBV4-2 to TRBJ2-1; as DNA is missing, the TRBD2 call by TCRdb cannot be tested. This clonotype was obtained from a man aged 18-75 years in good health. The source material was blood T cells: a sorted CD56 or NKG2C T cell subset, CD4+ or CD8+ T cells, or bulk PBMC T cells (not recorded which). The CDR3 reads CASSQIVGRGGPNNEQFF.